One sample yielded the 12 T cell receptor beta chains listed below, sequenced in a study of T cells in Graves' hyperthyroidism and ophthalmopathy. Authors of the study amplified TCR beta CDR3 regions from RNA transcripts. With the HTBI primer set, the TCR CDR3 went through a first round of RT-PCR. TCRdb re-analysed the multiplex PCR reads in MiXCR, keeping a single row per CDR3 protein. The data contain about 840,000 distinct CDR3 sequences, roughly 40% of them singletons. The material sequenced was blood. The source of these receptors is a man between 18 and 35 years old with Graves' hyperthyroidism.

This clonotype has more than one count but fewer than ten. The chain links TRBV7-2 to TRBJ2-7; D may be TRBD1 or TRBD2 (5 bases each). CDR3 length: 14 residues. The ends were cut back, 5 bases at V and 7 bases at J, with 18 bases in the middle. The V gene's germline CDR1 is SGHTA and CDR2 FQGNSA. CDR3 residues: CASSPQEGTGEQYF. The CDR3 DNA is TGTGCCAGCAGCCCACAAGAGGGGACGGGGGAGCAGTACTTC.

This clonotype was counted ten times or more. The rearrangement links TRBV7-2 to TRBJ2-2; D gene ambiguous. Per germline, CDR1 SGHTA and CDR2 FQGNSA. CDR3 size: 12 residues. Trimming stripped 8 bases from V and 5 bases from J, with 9 bases between. The CDR3 region is CASGRWTGELFF. CDR3 DNA: TGTGCCAGCGGCAGATGGACCGGGGAGCTGTTTTTT.

The rearrangement uses TRBV7-2 and TRBJ2-7; D is unresolved. Trimming removed 1 base from V and 9 bases from J, with 10 bases in between. The germline gives CDR1 SGHTA, CDR2 FQGNSA. The CDR3 is 12 amino acids. CDR3 DNA sequence: TGTGCCAGCAGCTTAGAAAGATCTTGGCAGTACTTC. Its translation: CASSLERSWQYF.

J is TRBJ2-6 and V is TRBV5-4, with TRBD1 matching over 9 bases. The V gene's germline CDR1 is SGHNT and CDR2 YYREEE (reference sequence). The V and J ends lost 5 bases and 0 bases, in that order; junction bases with no gene match: 9. This CDR3 is 18 amino acids long. The CDR3 DNA reads as TGTGCCAGCAGTCTCTTACAGGGGGCGGGCTCTGGGGCCAACGTCCTGACTTTC. Encoded protein: CASSLLQGAGSGANVLTF.

The chain carries TRBV9 and TRBJ1-1, with D unclear. V dropped 3 bases and J dropped 11 bases, with 14 bases sitting between them. This CDR3 contains 12 residues. Per the germline V gene, CDR1 is SGDLS and CDR2 is YYNGEE. The chain's CDR3 is CASSGWTGVAFF. CDR3 in DNA: TGTGCCAGCAGCGGGTGGACCGGGGTCGCTTTCTTT.

This clonotype was counted a few times. V is TRBV11-2 and J is TRBJ2-7, with TRBD2 matching 9 bases. Looked up from germline, CDR1 is SGHAT and CDR2 is FQNNGV. With V trimmed by 6 bases and J by 2 bases, 11 bases remained unmatched. This CDR3 is 16 amino acids long. The CDR3 nucleotides read TGTGCCAGCAGTGAGGCCGGTCTAGCGGGGACCTACGAGCAGTACTTC. Amino acid sequence: CASSEAGLAGTYEQYF.

This clonotype was detected ten times or more. J is TRBJ1-6 and V is TRBV7-8; D perhaps matches TRBD1 (6 bases). The V end lost 4 bases, the J end lost 0 bases, and 19 bases lay between the germline ends. Looked up from germline, CDR1 is SGHVS and CDR2 is FQNEAQ. The CDR3 runs to 19 residues. The CDR3 is CASSYPPDSASSYNSPLHF. CDR3 bases: TGTGCCAGCAGCTACCCCCCGGACAGCGCTAGCTCCTATAATTCACCCCTCCACTTT.

The rearrangement joins TRBV2 to TRBJ2-7, with D possibly called TRBD1 or TRBD2 (5 bases each). CDR3 size: 13 residues. Germline CDR1 and CDR2: SNHLY and FYNNEI. The V end lost 8 bases, the J end lost 2 bases, and 13 bases lay between the germline ends. CDR3 bases: TGTGCCAGCCTCGAGGGGTTCACCTACGAGCAGTACTTC. It yields the protein CASLEGFTYEQYF.

This clonotype was detected a few times. This rearrangement joins TRBV11-2 to TRBJ2-7, with 7 bases matching TRBD2. From germline, CDR1 is SGHAT and CDR2 FQNNGV. J lost 0 bases, V lost 5 bases, and 7 bases had no gene match. This CDR3 is built from 15 residues. CDR3 region: CASSRWGGSSYEQYF. DNA for the CDR3: TGTGCCAGCAGCCGATGGGGCGGGAGCTCCTACGAGCAGTACTTC.

This clonotype was seen only a few times. Because the CDR3 is missing its conserved closing phenylalanine or tryptophan, this is likely a read error. No DNA is shown, since the ends of the CDR3 on it are uncertain; the CDR3 is the one TCRdb lists. The chain employs TRBV12-3 or TRBV12-4 and TRBJ1-1; the table gives TRBD1 as D, unverified against the DNA. The CDR3 sequence runs 8 residues, both termini included. The CDR3 sequence is CASSLEGQ.

The V and J genes are TRBV20-1 and TRBJ2-7; 9 bases map to TRBD1. The CDR3 runs to 15 residues. J was trimmed by 1 base and V by 5 bases; bases with no gene match: 9. Germline V gene data show CDR1 as DFQATT and CDR2 as SNEGSKA (reference sequence). The CDR3 sequence is CSAPLWGQGSYEQYF. The CDR3 nucleotides read TGCAGTGCTCCCTTGTGGGGACAGGGATCCTACGAGCAGTACTTC.

There are a few counts of this clonotype. This chain joins TRBV6-5 and TRBJ1-5; maybe TRBD1 (6 bases). CDR1 MNHEY and CDR2 SVGAGI come from the germline V gene. V was shortened by 10 bases and J by 5 bases, with 12 bases between the two germline ends. The CDR3 runs 12 residues. Here the CDR3 reads CATHRVDQPQHF. CDR3 coding DNA: TGTGCCACTCACAGGGTAGATCAGCCCCAGCATTTT.